These T cell receptor beta chains were read from a single sample in a study of blood T cell repertoires in COVID-19. Here immunoSEQ multiplex PCR was the method, and the copy in TCRdb shows in-frame clones only, minus some. The table records 150,000 or so clones, about 81% of them present only once. The sequencing input was peripheral blood. The source of these receptors is a man aged 55-75 years with active or convalescent COVID-19. Each CDR3 is given with its conserved first and last residue. D genes are given only for firm matches. Clone sizes are given selectively: once, few, many, or a class where the clone is expanded.

V	D	J	size	CDR3	DNA
TRBV7-3	TRBD1	TRBJ2-2	NA	CASSPQKYRGPTGELFF	TGTGCCAGCAGCCCCCAGAAGTACAGGGGGCCCACCGGGGAGCTGTTTTTT
TRBV7-9	TRBD1	TRBJ2-1	NA	CASSLGETGVNEQFF	TGTGCCAGCAGCTTAGGGGAGACAGGGGTCAATGAGCAGTTCTTC
TRBV13	NA	TRBJ2-1	NA	CASSSQGLPSYNEQFF	TGTGCCAGCAGCTCACAAGGACTACCCTCCTACAATGAGCAGTTCTTC
TRBV6-5	NA	TRBJ1-6	few	CASRSGMGNSPLHF	TGTGCCAGCCGATCCGGGATGGGTAATTCACCCCTCCACTTT
TRBV9	TRBD1	TRBJ1-1	NA	CASDSGTGLRGAEAFF	TGTGCCAGCGACTCCGGGACAGGGCTAAGAGGGGCTGAAGCTTTCTTT
TRBV6-2/TRBV6-3	NA	TRBJ2-2	once	CASSYLGGANTGELFF	TGTGCCAGCAGTTACCTCGGCGGGGCGAACACCGGGGAGCTGTTTTTT
TRBV7-9	TRBD1	TRBJ1-1	NA	CASSLAGTGGYTEAFF	TGTGCCAGCAGCTTAGCCGGGACAGGGGGTTACACTGAAGCTTTCTTT
TRBV10-2	TRBD1	TRBJ1-5	NA	CASKQGVYQPQHF	TGCGCCAGCAAACAGGGGGTTTATCAGCCCCAGCATTTT
TRBV2	TRBD1	TRBJ1-5	NA	CASSDRTGNQPQHF	TGTGCCAGCAGTGATAGGACAGGTAATCAGCCCCAGCATTTT
TRBV14	NA	TRBJ2-7	NA	CASSQDQGYYEQYF	TGTGCCAGCAGCCAAGATCAGGGCTACTACGAGCAGTACTTC
TRBV27	TRBD2	TRBJ2-5	NA	CASSLSAASGETQYF	TGTGCCAGCAGTTTATCTGCGGCTAGCGGAGAGACCCAGTACTTC
TRBV5-6	NA	TRBJ1-5	NA	CASSLGDWGNQPQHF	TGTGCCAGCAGCTTGGGGGACTGGGGCAATCAGCCCCAGCATTTT
TRBV6-5	NA	TRBJ2-7	NA	CARTGLGYEQYF	TGTGCCAGAACAGGGCTAGGGTACGAGCAGTACTTC
TRBV11-2	TRBD1	TRBJ2-7	NA	CASSLDRPGTGYWKQYF	TGTGCCAGCAGCTTAGATCGCCCCGGGACAGGCTACTGGAAGCAGTACTTC
TRBV19	NA	TRBJ2-2	few	CASNWGRGIVGELFF	TGTGCCAGTAATTGGGGCAGGGGAATTGTCGGGGAGCTGTTTTTT
TRBV6-6	NA	TRBJ1-1	NA	CATGSVGGLPTEAFF	TGTGCCACAGGTTCCGTAGGGGGTCTCCCCACTGAAGCTTTCTTT
TRBV2	NA	TRBJ1-2	few	CASSEGQGGLYGYTF	TGTGCCAGCAGTGAAGGCCAGGGAGGGCTCTATGGCTACACCTTC
TRBV29-1	NA	TRBJ2-7	NA	CGGQNSYEQYF	TGCGGAGGGCAGAACTCCTACGAGCAGTACTTC
TRBV27	TRBD2	TRBJ2-7	once	CASSPRLAGGFEQYF	TGTGCCAGCAGTCCGAGACTAGCGGGAGGGTTTGAGCAGTACTTC
TRBV15	TRBD1	TRBJ1-5	few	CATSADRDRGKHF	TGTGCCACCAGCGCCGATAGGGACAGGGGGAAGCATTTT
TRBV3-1/TRBV3-2	NA	TRBJ1-1	few	CASTQRGMNTEAFF	TGTGCCAGCACCCAAAGGGGGATGAACACTGAAGCTTTCTTT
TRBV6-5	NA	TRBJ1-3	once	CASSRQALSGNTIYF	TGTGCCAGCAGCCGACAGGCTCTCTCTGGAAACACCATATATTTT
TRBV5-6	TRBD1	TRBJ2-7	NA	CASSLGQGAGYEQYF	TGTGCCAGCAGCTTGGGGCAGGGGGCTGGGTACGAGCAGTACTTC
TRBV28	NA	TRBJ1-2	few	CASSFDYGYTF	TGTGCCAGCAGTTTCGACTATGGCTACACCTTC
TRBV11-2	NA	TRBJ1-4	NA	CASGGGEKLFF	TGTGCCAGTGGGGGGGGCGAAAAACTGTTTTTT
TRBV18	TRBD2	TRBJ2-3	once	CASSPPLAGVRTDTQYF	TGTGCCAGCTCACCACCACTAGCGGGAGTAAGAACAGATACGCAGTATTTT
TRBV5-4	TRBD2	TRBJ2-1	NA	CASSLVGLAGGGEQFF	TGTGCCAGCAGCTTGGTTGGACTAGCGGGAGGGGGTGAGCAGTTCTTC